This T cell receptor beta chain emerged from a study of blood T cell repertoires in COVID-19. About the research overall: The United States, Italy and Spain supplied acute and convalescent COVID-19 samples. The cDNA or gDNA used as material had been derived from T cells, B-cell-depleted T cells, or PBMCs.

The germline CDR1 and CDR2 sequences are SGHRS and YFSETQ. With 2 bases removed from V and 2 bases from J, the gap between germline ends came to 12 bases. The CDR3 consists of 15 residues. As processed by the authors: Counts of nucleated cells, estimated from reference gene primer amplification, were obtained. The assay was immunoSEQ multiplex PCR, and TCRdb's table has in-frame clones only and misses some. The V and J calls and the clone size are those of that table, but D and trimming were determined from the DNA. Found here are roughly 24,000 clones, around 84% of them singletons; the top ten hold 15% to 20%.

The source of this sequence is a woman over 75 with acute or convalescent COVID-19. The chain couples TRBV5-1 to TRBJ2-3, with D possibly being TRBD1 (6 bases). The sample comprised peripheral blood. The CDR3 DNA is TGCGCCAGCAGCTTCCTGGACAGACTCACAGATACGCAGTATTTT. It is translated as CASSFLDRLTDTQYF. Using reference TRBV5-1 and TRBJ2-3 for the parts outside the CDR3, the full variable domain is KAGVTQTPRYLIKTRGQQVTLSCSPISGHRSVSWYQQTPGQGLQFLFEYFSETQRNKGNFPGRFSGRQFSNSRSEMNVSTLELGDSALYLCASSFLDRLTDTQYFGPGTRLTVL.